Included here is one T cell receptor (beta chain) sequence, with context. This clone's antigen is unknown. No per-base quality is available; no much larger clone lies one base away. This entry comes from a study of blood T cell repertoires in COVID-19 (dated by TCRdb to between 2020 and 2021). Background for the entire study: Samples from collaborators originated in the United States, Italy and Spain and spanned both the acute and convalescent phases of COVID-19. The samples were drawn from the first 160 participants of the ongoing ImmuneRACE study and from more than 1,000 subjects provided by 6 global collaborators. The prospective study material was composed of cDNA or gDNA derived from T cells, B-cell-depleted T cells, or PBMCs. Deeply sampled blood TCRbeta repertoires from subjects exposed to, actively infected with, or recovered from COVID-19 were included in the dataset. HLA class I and class II types, where available, came from metadata supplied by the sample provider rather than from assay-based typing. Nearly every sample came with metadata listing a de-identified subject ID, COVID-19 status, age in years and sex. The repertoires were released in a freely available public database meant as a resource for research on the immune response to SARS-CoV-2. Here is what the overall study found, with its caveats: The amount of clinical and demographic metadata varied by source and participant and was provided uncurated.

Participants in the prospective study were aged 18 to 89 years, lived in more than 20 United States geographic areas, and enrolled through a virtual design. To assign participants to cohorts, the prospective study relied on clinical history that participants themselves reported in a screening survey and a study questionnaire. In the prospective study, mobile phlebotomists collected whole blood, serum and a nasopharyngeal or oropharyngeal swab from each participant. Participants in the prospective study had the option to provide additional blood draws and questionnaires over a 2-month period. Prospective study blood samples were shipped either frozen or at room temperature before DNA extraction. The immunoSEQ Assay, a bias-controlled multiplex PCR, was used to amplify TCRbeta CDR3 regions from genomic DNA. In the paper's pipeline: The number of nucleated cells in each sample was estimated by amplification of reference gene primers within the assay. To quantify the absolute abundance of each unique TCRbeta CDR3 rearrangement, sequence reads were collapsed and filtered. For each sample, productive Simpson clonality was calculated as the square root of Simpson's diversity index over productive rearrangements. TCRdb mirrors the immuneACCESS table, restricted to in-frame sequences. Some clones are absent from its copies; in checked studies, under half trace to an unresolved V gene, and the reason for the others is unknown. D and trimming were read from the DNA, whereas the V and J calls and clone size are those reported in that table. This sample gives roughly 220,000 clones in total; approximately 83% of them show up just once. 3.5% to 4% of the sample rests with the top ten.

The receptor was derived from a woman aged 40 to 50 with acute COVID-19. Sequencing used PBMCs or T cells enriched from blood (not recorded which).

The CDR3: CASSPRTAYNSPLHF. In nucleotide form, the sequence is TGTGCCAGCAGCCCCCGGACAGCCTATAATTCACCCCTCCACTTT. The chain links TRBV11-2 with TRBJ1-6; a tentative D match to TRBD1 spans 6 bases. Between the V and J ends, shortened by 5 bases and 2 bases respectively, the junction contains 10 bases. The CDR3 covers 15 residues, taking in both the cysteine and the phenylalanine. Here the CDR3 DNA is all that survives: 45 bases in frame from base 1. The germline V gene sets CDR1 to SGHAT and CDR2 to FQNNGV. With the portions outside the CDR3 filled from the reference TRBV11-2 and TRBJ1-6 genes, the complete variable region becomes EAGVAQSPRYKIIEKRQSVAFWCNPISGHATLYWYQQILGQGPKLLIQFQNNGVVDDSQLPKDRFSAERLKGVDSTLKIQPAKLEDSAVYLCASSPRTAYNSPLHFGNGTRLTVT.